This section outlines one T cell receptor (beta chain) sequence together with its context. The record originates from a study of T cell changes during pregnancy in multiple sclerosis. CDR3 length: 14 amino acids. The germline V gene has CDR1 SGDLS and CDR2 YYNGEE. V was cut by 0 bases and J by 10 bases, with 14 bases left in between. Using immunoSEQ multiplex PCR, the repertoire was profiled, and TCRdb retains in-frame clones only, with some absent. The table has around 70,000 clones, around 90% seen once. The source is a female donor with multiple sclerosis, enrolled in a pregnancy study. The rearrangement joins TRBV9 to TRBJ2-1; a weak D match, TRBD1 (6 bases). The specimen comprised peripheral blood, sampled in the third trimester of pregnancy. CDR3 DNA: TGTGCCAGCAGCGTAGACCCTGGGGGCGTCGAGCAGTTCTTC. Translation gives CASSVDPGGVEQFF.